The entry that follows covers one T cell receptor (beta chain) sequence. Its cognate antigen is unknown. This sample includes further DNA sequences coding for the same CDR3. The CDR3 spans 11 residues. CDR1 is SGDLS and CDR2 is YYNGEE in the germline V gene. Deletions cut 0 bases from V and 3 bases from J, with 0 bases between. This specimen comes from a study of cytotoxic CD8 clonotypes in ibrutinib-treated CLL. Across the study: Approximately ten relapsed/refractory, around 14 treatment-naive; about 17 IGHV unmutated.

Study-wide results and limits: Lymph node repertoires were not studied, and sampling times were unmatched. Shared public clonotypes were rare, and on treatment they either got smaller or stayed the same.

TCRdb's copy holds only in-frame clones and misses some; the assay was immunoSEQ multiplex PCR. Here the sample spans approximately 92,000 clones, approximately 80% being singletons. V and J are TRBV9 and TRBJ1-1; D remains unclear. The clonotype originates from a human donor with chronic lymphocytic leukemia. The specimen comprised PBMCs, sampled after 24 months of ibrutinib treatment. CDR3 region: CASSVDTEAFF. CDR3 bases: TGTGCCAGCAGCGTAGACACTGAAGCTTTCTTT. Looking up the rest from reference TRBV9 and TRBJ1-1 gives the full variable domain: DSGVTQTPKHLITATGQRVTLRCSPRSGDLSVYWYQQSLDQGLQFLIQYYNGEERAKGNILERFSAQQFPDLHSELNLSSLELGDSALYFCASSVDTEAFFGQGTRLTVV.